Listed below are T cell receptor beta chains from one sample, sequenced in a study of shared clonotypes between healthy human individuals. Generated by immunoSEQ multiplex PCR, the TCRdb table keeps only in-frame clones and is missing some. This sample has approximately 500,000 clones, with 90% to 96% found just once. Specimen: naive CD4+ T cells sorted from blood. These receptors all stem from a woman aged 25 to 45 in good health. CDR3s include the opening cysteine and the closing phenylalanine or tryptophan. A D gene is named only where the DNA matches it firmly. Size is omitted from some rows. Given values are once, few, many or a class for expanded clones.

v_gene,abundance,j_gene,d_gene,CDR3nt,CDR3aa
TRBV9,NA,TRBJ1-5,NA,TGTGCCAGCAGCGCCGGCGGGAGCAATCAGCCCCAGCATTTT,CASSAGGSNQPQHF
TRBV7-9,NA,TRBJ2-1,NA,TGTGCCAGCAGCACACGCCCCGGCCCACCTACGGCCGATGAGCAGTTCTTC,CASSTRPGPPTADEQFF
TRBV6-6,once,TRBJ2-7,NA,TGTGCCAGCAGTTACGCCGCGCCAGGGGGGCTAGCGGGTTATTACTTC,CASSYAAPGGLAGYYF
TRBV18,NA,TRBJ1-1,NA,TGTGCCAGCTCACCATATTTGGGGTCGGGCACTGAAGCTTTCTTT,CASSPYLGSGTEAFF
TRBV29-1,NA,TRBJ2-1,NA,TGCAGCGTCATGGCTAGTTCCTACAATGAGCAGTTCTTC,CSVMASSYNEQFF
TRBV18,NA,TRBJ2-1,NA,TGTGCCAGCTCGCCCCGACTAGGTGGTGAGCAGTTCTTC,CASSPRLGGEQFF
TRBV28,NA,TRBJ2-3,TRBD2,TGTGCCAGCAGTCCTAGGGGCAGGGCACTAGCGGGAGACGAGTATTTT,CASSPRGRALAGDEYF
TRBV19,NA,TRBJ2-3,TRBD2,TGTGCCAGTAGTGTCTCCGGGACTAGCGGGTTCCTTGGGGGCACAGATACGCAGTATTTT,CASSVSGTSGFLGGTDTQYF
TRBV28,once,TRBJ2-2,NA,TGTGCCAGCAGCCCCGTGGGTGGGACCGGGGAGCTGTTTTTT,CASSPVGGTGELFF
TRBV28,NA,TRBJ1-5,TRBD1,TGTGCCAGCAGGGGACAGGGGGGTCAGCCCCAGCATTTT,CASRGQGGQPQHF
TRBV28,once,TRBJ1-5,TRBD1,TGTGCCAGCAGGGGGACAGGGGAACAGCCCCAGCATTTT,CASRGTGEQPQHF
TRBV6-6,NA,TRBJ1-1,NA,TGTGCCAGCTTCGAAGCCCCGAACACTGAAGCTTTCTTT,CASFEAPNTEAFF
TRBV25-1,NA,TRBJ2-7,TRBD1,TGTGCCAGCAGTGTGACCGGGACAGGTGGTTTCGAGCAGTACTTC,CASSVTGTGGFEQYF
TRBV7-2,once,TRBJ1-1,NA,TGTGCCAGCAGCTTCGGAGGAGCTTTCTTT,CASSFGGAFF
TRBV9,NA,TRBJ2-7,TRBD1,TGTGCCAGCAGCGTAGCGGCGACAGGGGCAAGCTACGAGCAGTACTTC,CASSVAATGASYEQYF
TRBV15,once,TRBJ2-1,TRBD2,TGTGCCACCAGCAGAGATCGGCTAGCGGGAGAGACTGAGCAGTTCTTC,CATSRDRLAGETEQFF
TRBV28,NA,TRBJ1-1,NA,TGTGCCAGCAGTTTGAGGAACACTGAAGCTTTCTTT,CASSLRNTEAFF
TRBV5-1,NA,TRBJ2-7,NA,TGCGCCAGCAGCTTGCGGGGGATGTATTCCTACGAGCAGTACTTC,CASSLRGMYSYEQYF
TRBV11-3,NA,TRBJ2-7,NA,TGTGCCAGCAGCTTTAATACAGGTTACGAGCAGTACTTC,CASSFNTGYEQYF
TRBV19,NA,TRBJ2-6,NA,TGTGCCAGTGCGGAGGCGCGGGGGGCCAACGTCCTGACTTTC,CASAEARGANVLTF
TRBV7-7,NA,TRBJ2-1,TRBD2,TGTGCCAGCAGTCCCCACCCGACTAGCGGGAGGGCCGATGAGCAGTTCTTC,CASSPHPTSGRADEQFF
TRBV18,NA,TRBJ2-5,TRBD1,TGTGCCAGCTCACATGGGACAGGGCAAGAGACCCAGTACTTC,CASSHGTGQETQYF
TRBV18,once,TRBJ2-3,TRBD2,TGTGCCAGCTCACCGTCTAGCGGGAGTGTTAGCACAGATACGCAGTATTTT,CASSPSSGSVSTDTQYF
TRBV28,NA,TRBJ1-6,NA,TGTGCCAGCACCGAACAGGGTTTACCCTATAATTCACCCCTCCACTTT,CASTEQGLPYNSPLHF
TRBV27,NA,TRBJ1-5,NA,TGTGCCAGCAGTTTGTCGACAGCCTCTTACCAGCCCCAGCATTTT,CASSLSTASYQPQHF
TRBV7-9,NA,TRBJ1-1,NA,TGTGCCAGCAGCCTGGGACATCCGTCCCTGGCTTTCTTT,CASSLGHPSLAFF
TRBV28,NA,TRBJ1-1,TRBD1,TGTGCCAGCTTTGCTAAATGGACAGGTTGGGCTTTCTTT,CASFAKWTGWAFF
TRBV2,NA,TRBJ1-4,NA,TGTGCCAGCAGTGAAGCACAAGGGCTTAAGAATGAAAAACTGTTTTTT,CASSEAQGLKNEKLFF
TRBV2,few,TRBJ1-4,NA,TGTGCCAGCAGTGAAGAGGGGCAGGGTGTTGAAAAACTGTTTTTT,CASSEEGQGVEKLFF
TRBV6-7,NA,TRBJ2-7,NA,TGTGCCAGCAGTTACCTCCCTAAGGACGAGCAGTACTTC,CASSYLPKDEQYF
TRBV5-1,NA,TRBJ2-3,TRBD2,TGCGCCAGCAGCTCGGGACTAGCGGGAGGGTCACTTGGGTTGGATACGCAGTATTTT,CASSSGLAGGSLGLDTQYF
TRBV27,NA,TRBJ2-7,NA,TGTGCCAGCAGTCCCGGACCGGGACGGACAATAGAGCAGTACTTC,CASSPGPGRTIEQYF
TRBV5-4,NA,TRBJ2-7,NA,TGTGCCAGCAGCTTTCCGGCTGGGGAAGAGCAGTACTTC,CASSFPAGEEQYF
TRBV10-2,NA,TRBJ2-2,NA,TGCGCCAGCAGTGAGATTCTAGGTCGAGAAGGAGGCACCGGGGAGCTGTTTTTT,CASSEILGREGGTGELFF
TRBV19,NA,TRBJ2-1,TRBD2,TGTGCCAGTAGCCTCCTCTGGGCGGGAGCTGGGAATGAGCAGTTCTTC,CASSLLWAGAGNEQFF
TRBV29-1,NA,TRBJ2-7,NA,TGCAGCGTTGTACCTCCGGGACGAACCTACGAGCAGTACTTC,CSVVPPGRTYEQYF
TRBV5-4,NA,TRBJ2-3,NA,TGTGCCAGCAGGAGACTAGCAGGGGGCACAGATACGCAGTATTTT,CASRRLAGGTDTQYF
TRBV18,NA,TRBJ1-5,TRBD1,TGTGCCAGCTCACCGGGGACAGGGGGCACTCAGCCCCAGCATTTT,CASSPGTGGTQPQHF
TRBV5-1,NA,TRBJ1-2,NA,TGCGCCAGCAGCAGCACCAACTATGGCTACACCTTC,CASSSTNYGYTF
TRBV6-5,once,TRBJ2-7,TRBD1,TGTGCCAGCAGTCCGCGGACAGGCCGCGAGCAGTACTTC,CASSPRTGREQYF
TRBV27,NA,TRBJ2-1,TRBD2,TGTGCCAGTTCAGGACTAGCGGGAGAGAAGTCCTACAATGAGCAGTTCTTC,CASSGLAGEKSYNEQFF
TRBV28,NA,TRBJ2-1,NA,TGTGCCAGTGTTTTAGGGACAAACAATGAGCAGTTCTTC,CASVLGTNNEQFF
TRBV5-6,NA,TRBJ1-5,NA,TGTGCCAGCAGCTTGGCAGGGAATCAGCCCCAGCATTTT,CASSLAGNQPQHF
TRBV6-5,once,TRBJ2-1,NA,TGTGCCAGCAGTTACTCGAGGGCCAATGAGCAGTTCTTC,CASSYSRANEQFF
TRBV27,NA,TRBJ2-3,NA,TGTGCCAGCAGTTTGGCGGGAACGGTAGATACGCAGTATTTT,CASSLAGTVDTQYF
TRBV27,once,TRBJ1-2,NA,TGTGCCAGCAGTTTCCAGGCCCGAGGGGGCTACACCTTC,CASSFQARGGYTF
TRBV19,NA,TRBJ1-5,NA,TGTGCCAGTATACGAGGAGGCACAGGCAATCAGCCCCAGCATTTT,CASIRGGTGNQPQHF
TRBV6-4,NA,TRBJ2-1,TRBD1,TGTGCCAGCAGTCCCGGGACAGGGTCCTACAATGAGCAGTTCTTC,CASSPGTGSYNEQFF
TRBV10-3,NA,TRBJ1-5,NA,TGTGCCATCAGTGGACGGGAGAATCAGCCCCAGCATTTT,CAISGRENQPQHF
TRBV7-2,NA,TRBJ2-7,NA,TGTGCCAGCAGCTTTACCTGGGAGTCTTACGAGCAGTACTTC,CASSFTWESYEQYF
TRBV12-2,NA,TRBJ2-1,NA,TGTGCAAGTCGCTTAGCGCCGGGACAGGGGACCAACAATGAGCAGTTCTTC,CASRLAPGQGTNNEQFF
TRBV5-5,NA,TRBJ2-5,NA,TGTGCCAGCAGCTCAAGATCCCGAGAGACCCAGTACTTC,CASSSRSRETQYF
TRBV10-3,NA,TRBJ2-1,NA,TGTGCCATCAGTGAACGGGAGACCTACAATGAGCAGTTCTTC,CAISERETYNEQFF
TRBV19,NA,TRBJ2-3,TRBD2,TGTGCCAGTAGTCCCGCAACCGGGAGGGCAGCAGATACGCAGTATTTT,CASSPATGRAADTQYF